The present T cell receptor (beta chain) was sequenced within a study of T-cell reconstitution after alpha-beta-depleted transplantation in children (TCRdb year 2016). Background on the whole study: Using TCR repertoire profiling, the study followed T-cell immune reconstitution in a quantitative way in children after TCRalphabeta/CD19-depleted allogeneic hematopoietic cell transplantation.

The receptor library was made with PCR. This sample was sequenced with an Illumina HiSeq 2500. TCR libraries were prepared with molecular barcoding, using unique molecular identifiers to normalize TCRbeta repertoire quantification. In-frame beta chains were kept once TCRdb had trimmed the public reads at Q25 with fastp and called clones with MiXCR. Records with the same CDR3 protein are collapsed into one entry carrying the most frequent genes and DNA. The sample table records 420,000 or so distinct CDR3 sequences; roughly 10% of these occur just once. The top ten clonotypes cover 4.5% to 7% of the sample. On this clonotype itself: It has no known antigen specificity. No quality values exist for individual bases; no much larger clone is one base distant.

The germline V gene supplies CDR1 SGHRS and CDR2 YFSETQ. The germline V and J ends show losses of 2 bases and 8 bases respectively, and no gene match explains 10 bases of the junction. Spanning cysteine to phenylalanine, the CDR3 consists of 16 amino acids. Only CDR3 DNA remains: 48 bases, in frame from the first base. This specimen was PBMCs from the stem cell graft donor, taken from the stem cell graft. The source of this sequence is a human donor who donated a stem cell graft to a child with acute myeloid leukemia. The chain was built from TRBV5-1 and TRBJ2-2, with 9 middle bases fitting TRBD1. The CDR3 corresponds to CASSFSGTGREGELFF. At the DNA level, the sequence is TGCGCCAGCAGCTTCTCCGGGACAGGGAGAGAGGGGGAGCTGTTTTTT.